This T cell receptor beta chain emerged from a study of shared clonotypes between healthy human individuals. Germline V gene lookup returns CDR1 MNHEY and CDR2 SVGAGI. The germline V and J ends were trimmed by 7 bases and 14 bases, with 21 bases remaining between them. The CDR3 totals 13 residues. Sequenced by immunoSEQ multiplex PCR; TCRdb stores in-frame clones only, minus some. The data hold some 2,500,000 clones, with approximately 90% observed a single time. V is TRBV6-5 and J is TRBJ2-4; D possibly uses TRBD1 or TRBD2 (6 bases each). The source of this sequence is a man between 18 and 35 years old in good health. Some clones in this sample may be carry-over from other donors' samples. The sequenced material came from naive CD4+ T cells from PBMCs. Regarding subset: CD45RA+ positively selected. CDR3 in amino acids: CASTHPRTGRKYF. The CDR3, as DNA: TGTGCCAGCACCCACCCCCGTACAGGGAGGAAGTACTTC.